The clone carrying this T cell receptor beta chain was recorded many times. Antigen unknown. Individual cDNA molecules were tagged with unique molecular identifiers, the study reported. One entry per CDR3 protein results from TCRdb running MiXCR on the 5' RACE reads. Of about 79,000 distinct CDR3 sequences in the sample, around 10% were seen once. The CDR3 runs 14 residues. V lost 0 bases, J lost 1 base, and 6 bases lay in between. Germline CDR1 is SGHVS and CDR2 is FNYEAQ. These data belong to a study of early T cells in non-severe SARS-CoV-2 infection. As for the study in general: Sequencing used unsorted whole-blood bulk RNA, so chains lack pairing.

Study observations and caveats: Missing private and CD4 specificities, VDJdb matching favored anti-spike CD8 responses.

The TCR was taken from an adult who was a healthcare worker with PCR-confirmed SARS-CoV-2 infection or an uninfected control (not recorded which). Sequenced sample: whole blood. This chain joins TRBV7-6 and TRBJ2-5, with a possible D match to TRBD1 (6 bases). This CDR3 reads CASSLAGAQETQYF. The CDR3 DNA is TGTGCCAGCAGCTTAGCGGGGGCCCAAGAGACCCAGTACTTC. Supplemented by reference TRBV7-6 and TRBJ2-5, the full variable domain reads GAGVSQSPRYKVTKRGQDVALRCDPISGHVSLYWYRQALGQGPEFLTYFNYEAQQDKSGLPNDRFSAERPEGSISTLTIQRTEQRDSAMYRCASSLAGAQETQYFGPGTRLLVL.